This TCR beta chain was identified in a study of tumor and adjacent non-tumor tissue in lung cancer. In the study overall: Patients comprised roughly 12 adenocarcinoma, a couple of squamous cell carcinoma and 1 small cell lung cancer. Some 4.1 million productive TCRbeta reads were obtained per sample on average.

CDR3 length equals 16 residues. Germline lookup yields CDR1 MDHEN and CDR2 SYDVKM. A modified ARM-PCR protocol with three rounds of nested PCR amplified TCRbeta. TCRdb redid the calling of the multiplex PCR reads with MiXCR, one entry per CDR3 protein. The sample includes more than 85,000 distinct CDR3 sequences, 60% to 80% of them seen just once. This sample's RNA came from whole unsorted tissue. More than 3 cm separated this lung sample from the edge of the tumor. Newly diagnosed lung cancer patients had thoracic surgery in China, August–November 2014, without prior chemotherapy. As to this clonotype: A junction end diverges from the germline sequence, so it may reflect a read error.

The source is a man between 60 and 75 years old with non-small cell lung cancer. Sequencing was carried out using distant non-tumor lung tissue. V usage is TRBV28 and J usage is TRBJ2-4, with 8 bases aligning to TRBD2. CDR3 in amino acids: CASSSTSGVFRNIRYF. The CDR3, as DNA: TGTGCCAGCAGTTCAACTAGCGGCGTATTCAGAAACATTCGGTACTTC.